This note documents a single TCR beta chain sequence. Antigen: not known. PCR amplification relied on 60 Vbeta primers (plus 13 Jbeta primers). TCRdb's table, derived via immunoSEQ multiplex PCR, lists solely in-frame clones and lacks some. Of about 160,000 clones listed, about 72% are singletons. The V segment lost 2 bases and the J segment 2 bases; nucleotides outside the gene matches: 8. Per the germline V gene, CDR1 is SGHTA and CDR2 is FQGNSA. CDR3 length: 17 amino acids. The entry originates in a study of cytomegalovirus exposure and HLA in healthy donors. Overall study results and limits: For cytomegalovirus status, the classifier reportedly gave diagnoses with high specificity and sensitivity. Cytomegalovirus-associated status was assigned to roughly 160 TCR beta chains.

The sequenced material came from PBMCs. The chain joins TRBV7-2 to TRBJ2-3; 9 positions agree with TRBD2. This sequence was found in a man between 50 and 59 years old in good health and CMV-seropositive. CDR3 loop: CASSLKVAGVTTDTQYF. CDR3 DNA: TGTGCCAGCAGCTTAAAGGTAGCGGGGGTCACCACAGATACGCAGTATTTT.